This T cell receptor beta chain was obtained from a study of blood T cells in healthy people across ages. The CDR3 spans 12 residues. V was pared by 8 bases and J by 3 bases, with 8 bases between. Germline loops: CDR1 SNHLY, CDR2 FYNNEI. PCR was performed a second time for about 6 to 12 cycles using a sample-barcoded 5' primer and a J-beta primer mix. The yield of each sample was at least 2.5 million CDR3-containing paired-end reads. One entry per CDR3 protein results from TCRdb running MiXCR on the 5' RACE reads. The data contain about 720,000 distinct CDR3 sequences, about a fifth of them singletons. The study, taken as a whole, reports: Naive T cell percentage by flow cytometry tracked strongly with beta diversity. Higher diversity and more naive CD4+ cells were features of long-lived donors, compared to aged donors.

Of note for this clonotype: What it binds is not known.

This clonotype originated in a man between 70 and 80 years old in good health. The chain couples TRBV2 to TRBJ2-1; D is unclear. Sequencing was done on a sample of blood. CDR3 protein: CASARGYNEQFF. The CDR3 DNA follows: TGTGCCAGCGCCAGAGGCTACAATGAGCAGTTCTTC.